The 27 T cell receptor beta chains given below trace back to one sample, sequenced in a study of memory CD4+ T cells and cytomegalovirus serostatus. Profiling relied on immunoSEQ multiplex PCR, and the TCRdb table lists in-frame clones only, not all of them. The sample carries 70,000 to 90,000 clones, around four fifths recorded once. The sort gate was single viable CD3+CD4+CD8-CD45RO+ cells for memory CD4+ T cells. The sample comprised memory CD4+ T cells from blood. These receptors all come from an adult in good health and CMV-seropositive.

The chain recombines TRBV11-2 with TRBJ1-3; the match to TRBD1 covers 7 bases. The germline V gene encodes CDR1 SGHAT and CDR2 FQNNGV. The CDR3 totals 15 residues. The J segment lost 6 bases and the V segment lost 2 bases, leaving 7 bases of the junction unmatched. This chain's CDR3 is CASSLLAGGLNTIYF. The CDR3 nucleotides read TGTGCCAGCAGCTTATTGGCAGGGGGTCTAAACACCATATATTTT.

This chain connects TRBV5-1 to TRBJ2-5, with 9 bases lining up with TRBD2. Looked up from germline, CDR1 is SGHRS and CDR2 is YFSETQ. This CDR3 has 14 residues. V lost 8 bases, J lost 4 bases, and 9 bases stayed unmatched. CDR3 nucleotides: TGCGCCAGTGCTGCGGGGGGGACTTCAGAGACCCAGTACTTC. It is translated as CASAAGGTSETQYF.

This chain links TRBV7-9 with TRBJ2-1; possibly TRBD1 for D (5 bases). The germline V gene has CDR1 SEHNR and CDR2 FQNEAQ (reference sequence). The V end was cut by 5 bases, the J end by 5 bases, with 22 bases between. There are 17 residues in the CDR3. CDR3 nucleotides: TGTGCCAGCAGCCCTCGAGGTCGAGACAGAGTCAACAATGAGCAGTTCTTC. This gives the protein CASSPRGRDRVNNEQFF.

In DNA form, the CDR3 reads TGTGCCAGCAGCTTAGTGCGTCCTGGTCGCTACGAGCAGTACGTC. Translated: CASSLVRPGRYEQYV. The genes are TRBV7-8 and TRBJ2-7; D is uncertain. Trimming stripped 1 base from V and 3 bases from J, with 13 bases between. This CDR3 spans 15 amino acids. Germline V gene data show CDR1 as SGHVS and CDR2 as FQNEAQ.

This clone was picked up a small number of times. The chain is built from TRBV5-1 and TRBJ1-4, with a possible D match to TRBD1 (5 bases). This CDR3 comprises 15 residues. V dropped 4 bases and J dropped 0 bases, with 10 bases sitting between them. Germline lookup yields CDR1 SGHRS and CDR2 YFSETQ. CDR3 loop: CASSLTAATNEKLFF. For the CDR3, the DNA is TGCGCCAGCAGCCTGACAGCCGCAACTAATGAAAAACTGTTTTTT. The whole variable domain, filled in from reference TRBV5-1 and TRBJ1-4, reads KAGVTQTPRYLIKTRGQQVTLSCSPISGHRSVSWYQQTPGQGLQFLFEYFSETQRNKGNFPGRFSGRQFSNSRSEMNVSTLELGDSALYLCASSLTAATNEKLFFGSGTQLSVL.

The V and J genes are TRBV6-1 and TRBJ2-7, with TRBD1 matching over 12 bases. V dropped 2 bases and J dropped 3; count of bases not matched to a gene: 5. This CDR3 has 16 residues. The germline CDR1 and CDR2 sequences are MNHNS and SASEGT. CDR3 sequence: CASSESGTGGVYEQYF. The DNA of the CDR3 is TGTGCCAGCAGTGAAAGTGGGACAGGGGGCGTCTACGAGCAGTACTTC.

The chain is built from TRBV2 and TRBJ2-7, with 8 positions matching TRBD2. V trimming: 8 bases; J trimming: 3 bases; junction bases outside the gene matches: 9. Germline V gene sequence: CDR1 SNHLY, CDR2 FYNNEI. CDR3 length: 14 residues. The CDR3 DNA reads as TGTGCCAGCCAGCGGGGGTCCCCTAGCTACGAGCAGTACTTC. The encoded protein is CASQRGSPSYEQYF.

The rearrangement joins TRBV30 to TRBJ2-3; 8 nucleotides match TRBD2. J lost 1 base, V lost 3 bases, and 0 bases had no gene match. CDR1 and CDR2 (germline): GTSNPN, SVGIG (reference sequence). This CDR3 is 13 amino acids long. As DNA, the CDR3 is TGTGCCTGGAGGACTAGCGGCACAGATACGCAGTATTTT. Protein sequence: CAWRTSGTDTQYF. Filled out from reference TRBV30 and TRBJ2-3, the complete variable domain reads SQTIHQWPATLVQPVGSPLSLECTVEGTSNPNLYWYRQAAGRGLQLLFYSVGIGQISSEVPQNLSASRPQDRQFILSSKKLLLSDSGFYLCAWRTSGTDTQYFGPGTRLTVL.

V usage is TRBV19 and J usage is TRBJ1-2; 7 nucleotides agree with TRBD1. Germline-derived CDR1 and CDR2 are LNHDA and SQIVND (reference sequence). The J segment lost 6 bases and the V segment lost 5 bases, leaving 9 bases of the junction unmatched. This CDR3 is 14 amino acids long. The CDR3 sequence is CASSPSRQGHGYTF. Here the CDR3 DNA reads TGTGCCAGTAGTCCCTCCCGACAGGGACATGGCTACACCTTC.

The chain employs TRBV7-2 and TRBJ1-5, with D uncertain. V was cut by 1 base and J by 0 bases, with 7 bases left in between. Germline CDR1 and CDR2: SGHTA and FQGNSA. The CDR3 contains 15 residues. This CDR3 reads CASSLVVNSNQPQHF. CDR3 nucleotide sequence: TGTGCCAGCAGCTTAGTTGTTAATAGCAATCAGCCCCAGCATTTT.

This chain uses TRBV6-5 with TRBJ1-4; D is unclear. This CDR3 contains 14 residues. Germline V gives CDR1 MNHEY, CDR2 SVGAGI. V lost 5 bases and J lost 0, with 7 bases in between. CDR3 DNA: TGTGCCAGCAGTGACCCCTCAACTAATGAAAAACTGTTTTTT. This sequence encodes CASSDPSTNEKLFF.

J is TRBJ1-1 and V is TRBV7-2; the D is unclear. Deletions cut 4 bases from V and 3 bases from J, with 12 bases between. Germline V gene data show CDR1 as SGHTA and CDR2 as FQGNSA. This CDR3 comprises 14 residues. The CDR3 reads CASSSVRRDTEAFF. CDR3 nucleotides: TGTGCCAGCAGCTCCGTCCGGAGGGACACTGAAGCTTTCTTT.

The chain combines TRBV4-2 with TRBJ1-2, with 7 bases lining up with TRBD1. V shed 1 base and J 9 bases; nucleotides not matched to a gene: 14. Germline values: CDR1 LGHNA, CDR2 YNFKEQ. The CDR3 is made up of 16 amino acids. The CDR3: CASSQAMGRDSNRYTF. The CDR3 coding sequence is TGTGCCAGCAGCCAAGCGATGGGCAGGGACAGCAATCGCTACACCTTC.

The rearrangement uses TRBV13 and TRBJ1-5, with a tentative D call TRBD1 (6 bases). This CDR3 is built from 16 residues. Germline V gene lookup returns CDR1 PRHDT and CDR2 FYEKMQ (reference sequence). With 5 bases removed from V and 4 bases from J, the gap between germline ends came to 18 bases. The CDR3 DNA follows: TGTGCCAGCAGCCGGGGACATCTAACGGGTAATCAGCCCCAGCATTTT. Residues: CASSRGHLTGNQPQHF. The full variable domain, completed using reference TRBV13 and TRBJ1-5, is AAGVIQSPRHLIKEKRETATLKCYPIPRHDTVYWYQQGPGQDPQFLISFYEKMQSDKGSIPDRFSAQQFSDYHSELNMSSLELGDSALYFCASSRGHLTGNQPQHFGDGTRLSIL.

This clone was recorded a few times. The chain is built from TRBV19 and TRBJ1-1, with a possible D match to TRBD1 (5 bases). CDR1 is LNHDA, CDR2 SQIVND, per germline (reference sequence). The CDR3 is made up of 14 amino acids. Trimming removed 5 bases from V and 1 base from J, with 11 bases in between. The CDR3 DNA sequence: TGTGCCAGTAGTGTGACCGGGGCGAACACTGAAGCTTTCTTT. Its translation is CASSVTGANTEAFF.

The CDR3: CASKDLNYGYTF. The CDR3 nucleotides read TGTGCCAGCAAAGACTTAAACTATGGCTACACCTTC. This sequence joins TRBV2 and TRBJ1-2; no firm D call. Germline V CDR1 and CDR2: SNHLY, FYNNEI. The CDR3 length is 12 residues. V was cut by 7 bases and J by 2 bases, with 8 bases left in between.

The chain combines TRBV6-5 with TRBJ2-2; TRBD2 matches 8 bases. Germline V gene data show CDR1 as MNHEY and CDR2 as SVGAGI. The length of the CDR3 is 14 residues. The V segment lost 6 bases and the J segment 7 bases; nucleotides outside the gene matches: 7. For the CDR3, the DNA is TGTGCCAGCAGCCGTGGACTAGCCGGCGGGGAGCTGTTTTTT. It is translated as CASSRGLAGGELFF.

The genes are TRBV10-3 and TRBJ2-1; D uncertain. V was cut by 0 bases and J by 4 bases, with 7 bases left in between. Germline CDR1 ENHRY, CDR2 SYGVKD. The CDR3 runs 14 residues. CDR3 sequence: CAISESASYNEQFF. In DNA form, the CDR3 reads TGTGCCATCAGTGAGTCAGCTAGTTACAATGAGCAGTTCTTC.

The genes are TRBV25-1 and TRBJ2-1; D remains ambiguous. The CDR3 loop spans 14 amino acids. V was shortened by 2 bases and J by 7 bases, with 12 bases between the two germline ends. Germline loops: CDR1 MGHDK, CDR2 SYGVNS. Here the CDR3 DNA reads TGTGCCAGCAGTGAAGGCCCGGGCAGAAATGAGCAGTTCTTC. This gives the protein CASSEGPGRNEQFF.

The sample holds one count of this clone. V and J are TRBV5-1 and TRBJ2-7; D remains unclear. V lost 0 bases, J lost 2 bases, and 6 bases lay in between. This CDR3 is 13 amino acids long. Per germline, CDR1 SGHRS and CDR2 YFSETQ. The CDR3 DNA sequence: TGCGCCAGCAGCTTGGACGGTACCTACGAGCAGTACTTC. Amino acids: CASSLDGTYEQYF.

The rearrangement links TRBV9 to TRBJ1-5; weak D call: TRBD1 (5 bases). V was trimmed by 3 bases and J by 3 bases, leaving 10 bases between them. The CDR3 has 14 residues. Looked up from germline, CDR1 is SGDLS and CDR2 is YYNGEE. CDR3 in DNA: TGTGCCAGCAGCGCGGGACTCACCAATCAGCCCCAGCATTTT. This encodes CASSAGLTNQPQHF.

This clone has a handful of counts. The J gene is TRBJ1-1, the V gene TRBV27; D unclear. V shed 8 bases and J shed 0 bases, with 13 bases lying between them. Germline V gene data show CDR1 as MNHEY and CDR2 as SMNVEV (reference sequence). This CDR3 comprises 14 residues. DNA of the CDR3: TGTGCCAGCGGCATAGGACGGATGAACACTGAAGCTTTCTTT. Translated, it gives CASGIGRMNTEAFF.

This clone was seen a few times. In nucleotides, the CDR3 is TGTGCCAGCAGCTTCGAGACAGGGTCGGATGGCTACACCTTC. Its translation: CASSFETGSDGYTF. J is TRBJ1-2 and V is TRBV5-6; 7 bases map to TRBD1. CDR3 size: 14 residues. The ends lost 2 bases at V and 6 bases at J; junction bases unmatched: 7. Per germline, CDR1 SGHDT and CDR2 YYEEEE.

This clone was detected a few times. The chain has TRBV6-5 and TRBJ1-1; D unclear. CDR3 length: 13 residues. Germline CDR1 reads MNHEY; CDR2 reads SVGAGI. V was pared by 4 bases and J by 3 bases, with 9 bases between. CDR3 loop: CASSFDMYTEAFF. The DNA of the CDR3 is TGTGCCAGCAGTTTCGACATGTACACTGAAGCTTTCTTT.

The genes are TRBV9 and TRBJ1-5, with D possibly TRBD1 on 6 matching bases. The germline gives CDR1 SGDLS, CDR2 YYNGEE. Trimming left V 3 bases short and J 7 bases short, with 14 bases between. This CDR3 is 14 amino acids long. CDR3 residues: CASSAGVSDQPQHF. Written as DNA, the CDR3 is TGTGCCAGCAGCGCAGGGGTTTCCGACCAGCCCCAGCATTTT.

The V and J genes are TRBV2 and TRBJ1-3; TRBD1 matches at 8 bases. The J segment lost 2 bases and the V segment lost 3 bases, leaving 0 bases of the junction unmatched. The CDR3 is 14 amino acids. The germline V gene encodes CDR1 SNHLY and CDR2 FYNNEI. The CDR3 coding sequence is TGTGCCAGCAGTGAGGACAGGGCTGGAAACACCATATATTTT. Encoded protein: CASSEDRAGNTIYF.

The chain carries TRBV4-1 and TRBJ1-2, with TRBD1 matching 11 bases. The CDR3 extends over 17 amino acids. Germline V gives CDR1 MGHRA, CDR2 YSYEKL. J gave up 8 bases and V 0 bases, and 11 bases lay outside the gene matches. The CDR3 nucleotides read TGCGCCAGCAGCCAAGAACCGGGAACCGGGACAGGGGGAGGCTACACCTTC. This encodes CASSQEPGTGTGGGYTF.